These T cell receptor beta chains were read from a single sample in a study of regulatory T cells in long-lasting Graves disease. TCRdb fed the multiplex PCR reads into MiXCR, producing one record per CDR3 protein. The data show a few hundred thousand distinct CDR3 sequences, about 16% seen once. This sample was shared with a second study, whose subject was T cells in Graves' hyperthyroidism and ophthalmopathy.

The specimen was peripheral blood mononuclear cells (PBMCs), collected at new diagnosis, from a patient treated with antithyroid drugs. These receptors were collected from a woman between 18 and 30 years old with Graves disease. Both conserved end residues are part of each CDR3.

j_gene	v_gene	CDR3aa
TRBJ2-3	TRBV10-3	CAISDLSGRSADTQYF
TRBJ2-3	TRBV12-3/TRBV12-4	CASSLGRNPTDTQYF
TRBJ2-1	TRBV6-1	CVSSVSSGLDEQFF
TRBJ1-5	TRBV6-1	CASSTDRLNQPQHF
TRBJ1-4	TRBV15	CATSREIATNEKLFF
TRBJ2-1	TRBV5-1	CASSVGDLNNEQFF
TRBJ2-7	TRBV12-3/TRBV12-4	CASSPRLAGVRPIEQYF
TRBJ2-3	TRBV11-3	CASSGTSGSDTQYF
TRBJ2-5	TRBV29-1	CSGGGGQETQYF
TRBJ2-2	TRBV5-1	CASSLSQGLTGELFF
TRBJ1-1	TRBV25-1	CASSERGAQWNTEAFF
TRBJ1-1	TRBV29-1	CSVVGEEAFF
TRBJ2-7	TRBV28	CASSLIGTEPYEQYF
TRBJ2-7	TRBV12-3/TRBV12-4	CASSFYTGQGNEQYF
TRBJ2-2	TRBV12-3/TRBV12-4	CASSLALSGVAGELFF
TRBJ2-2	TRBV3-1	CASSQVSGRGNTGELFF
TRBJ2-1	TRBV20-1	CSAREPREHNEQFF
TRBJ1-2	TRBV10-3	CAISGGRDPFYTF
TRBJ1-1	TRBV7-9	CASSWTVNTEVFF
TRBJ1-1	TRBV11-1	CASSLEYEAGRAFF
TRBJ2-7	TRBV27	CASSRSSSGDPYEQYF
TRBJ2-2	TRBV20-1	CSAYQLAGGGTRELFF
TRBJ1-1	TRBV5-1	CASSWTGGLSEAFF
TRBJ2-7	TRBV5-1	CASSFTDQQYF
TRBJ1-1	TRBV10-3	CAISKMGQGDTEAFF
TRBJ2-1	TRBV7-8	CASSLEGASYNEQFF
TRBJ1-5	TRBV27	CASRTAQGSVQPQHF
TRBJ2-3	TRBV7-9	CASSLRDIRTDTQYF
TRBJ2-3	TRBV12-3/TRBV12-4	CASSLIADTQYF
TRBJ2-7	TRBV4-1	CASSQDRIYEQYF
TRBJ2-5	TRBV2	CASSEQNKVAQYF
TRBJ2-3	TRBV7-2	CASSLLFPSGNTDTQYF
TRBJ2-3	TRBV19	CASSIGAPDTQYF
TRBJ1-2	TRBV20-1	CSAIYQGDGYTF
TRBJ1-4	TRBV18	CASSHTITVPGEKLFF
TRBJ1-6	TRBV2	CASSDFEGARSPLHF
TRBJ2-1	TRBV20-1	CSARDYSTTSGQYNEQFF
TRBJ1-1	TRBV6-2/TRBV6-3	CASALTENTEAFF
TRBJ1-2	TRBV6-5	CASSLLQGGKYGYTF
TRBJ1-1	TRBV29-1	CSADRERQAFF
TRBJ2-2	TRBV7-3	CASSLTGLAAGGLFF
TRBJ2-5	TRBV11-2	CASSGDLPGWETQYF
TRBJ2-1	TRBV6-1	CASSESATSPIVIEQFF
TRBJ2-5	TRBV12-3/TRBV12-4	CASSSQGGYGETQYF
TRBJ2-1	TRBV7-9	CASSSHTSGIYNEQFF
TRBJ2-6	TRBV7-2	CASRLGNSGANVLTF
TRBJ1-1	TRBV11-1	CASSQPTGANSHQNTEAFF
TRBJ1-6	TRBV20-1	CSASGAGSGPLHF
TRBJ1-3	TRBV25-1	CASTSSGNTIYF
TRBJ2-1	TRBV5-6	CASSLGEVRRVIYNEQFF
TRBJ1-5	TRBV28	CASSFRVGYSNQPQHF
TRBJ1-3	TRBV20-1	CSAKQNSGNTIYF
TRBJ2-7	TRBV5-4	CASSIGLADYEQYF
TRBJ1-2	TRBV4-1	CASSQAPNYGYTF
TRBJ1-1	TRBV11-3	CASSPQGADGTEAFF
TRBJ2-7	TRBV7-2	CASSLHQGAMGEQYF
TRBJ2-1	TRBV29-1	CSSNEQFF
TRBJ2-1	TRBV29-1	CSVGLNSHEQFF
TRBJ2-7	TRBV6-2/TRBV6-3	CASTEQRLVSYEQYF